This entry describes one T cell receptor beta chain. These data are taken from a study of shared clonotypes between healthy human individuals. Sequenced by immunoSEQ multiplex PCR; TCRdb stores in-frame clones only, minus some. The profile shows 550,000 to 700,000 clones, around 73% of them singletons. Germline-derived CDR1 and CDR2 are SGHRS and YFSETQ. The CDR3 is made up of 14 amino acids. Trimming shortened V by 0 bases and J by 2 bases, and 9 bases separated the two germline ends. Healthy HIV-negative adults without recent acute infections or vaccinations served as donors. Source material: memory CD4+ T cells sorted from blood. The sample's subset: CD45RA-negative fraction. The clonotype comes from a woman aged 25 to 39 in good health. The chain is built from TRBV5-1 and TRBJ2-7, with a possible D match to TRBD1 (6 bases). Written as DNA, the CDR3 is TGCGCCAGCAGCTTGGGGACAGCAGCCTACGAGCAGTACTTC. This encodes CASSLGTAAYEQYF.